The clone carrying this TCR beta chain was seen at least ten times. The sample belongs to a study of T cell repertoires in cytomegalovirus infection. The CDR3 runs to 16 residues. The germline CDR1 and CDR2 sequences are SGHTA and FQGNSA. J was trimmed by 4 bases and V by 2 bases; bases with no gene match: 8. TCRdb reprocessed the reads via MiXCR and lists one record per CDR3 protein. The sample consists of 200,000 to 300,000 distinct CDR3 sequences, around 8.7% of them appearing once. The sample taken for sequencing was PBMCs. The rearrangement joins TRBV7-2 to TRBJ1-1; TRBD1 matches 9 bases. This sequence originates from a human donor in good health (CMV status not recorded). Some clones in this sample may be carry-over from other donors' samples. The CDR3 DNA reads as TGTGCCAGCAGCTTAACCCGGGACAGGGCTTCCACTGAAGCTTTCTTT. Its translation: CASSLTRDRASTEAFF.